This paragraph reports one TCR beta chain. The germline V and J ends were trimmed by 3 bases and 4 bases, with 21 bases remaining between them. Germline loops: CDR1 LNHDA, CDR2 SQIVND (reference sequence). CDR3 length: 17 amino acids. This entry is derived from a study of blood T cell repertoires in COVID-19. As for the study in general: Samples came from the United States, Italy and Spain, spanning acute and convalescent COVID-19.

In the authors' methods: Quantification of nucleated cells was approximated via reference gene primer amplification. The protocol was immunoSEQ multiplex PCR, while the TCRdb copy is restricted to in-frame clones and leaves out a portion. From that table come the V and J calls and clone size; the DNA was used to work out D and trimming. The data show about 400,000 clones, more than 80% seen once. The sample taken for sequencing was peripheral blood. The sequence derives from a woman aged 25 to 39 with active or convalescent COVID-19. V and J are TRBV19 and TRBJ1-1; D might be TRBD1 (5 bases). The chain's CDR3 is CASSIVGGNLFGTEAFF. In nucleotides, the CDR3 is TGTGCCAGTAGTATTGTGGGGGGAAACCTATTCGGCACTGAAGCTTTCTTT.